This TCR beta chain was sequenced for a study of cytomegalovirus exposure and HLA in healthy donors. Findings and caveats of the study: The likely origin of a cluster of highly shared sequence variants was a sequencing artifact. As a later analysis showed, a missense DCLRE1C variant was linked to trimming of TCR beta V- and J-genes. Associated with cytomegalovirus, according to the listing, were some 150 TCR beta chains.

Details on this clone: The target antigen is unknown.

This CDR3 region has 13 residues. The ends were cut back, 2 bases at V and 7 bases at J, with 9 bases in the middle. Germline CDR1 is SEHNR and CDR2 is FQNEAQ (reference sequence). 13 Jbeta primers and 60 Vbeta primers were used for the PCR. Here immunoSEQ multiplex PCR was the method, and the copy in TCRdb shows in-frame clones only, minus some. The table has 150,000 to 200,000 clones, around four fifths seen once. The chain recombines TRBV7-9 with TRBJ1-5; D gene unclear. Material: PBMCs. This TCR derives from a girl aged 2 to 10 in good health and CMV-seropositive. CDR3 nucleotide sequence: TGTGCCAGCAGCTTACCCGGGAGCCAGCCCCAGCATTTT. It is translated as CASSLPGSQPQHF.